This is a list of T cell receptor beta chains from one sample in a study of PD-1 blockade in classical Hodgkin lymphoma. The method was immunoSEQ multiplex PCR; TCRdb's version includes in-frame clones alone and lacks a portion of them. Here the sample spans 30,000 or so clones, roughly 80% being singletons. Specimen: peripheral blood mononuclear cells (PBMCs), collected at baseline. The receptor source for this set is a human donor with classical Hodgkin lymphoma. CDR3s include the opening cysteine and the closing phenylalanine or tryptophan. A D gene is named only where the DNA matches it firmly. Some rows have no size entry. The others give once, few or many, or a class for an expanded clone.

.	16	TRBV10-3	TRBJ2-5	.	TGTGCCATCAGTGAGTCGAAAGGCATCCCCCAAGAGACCCAGTACTTC	CAISESKGIPQETQYF
TRBD1	15	TRBV10-3	TRBJ1-5	few	TGTGCCATCAGTGAAGAGGGACAGGGGGATCAGCCCCAGCATTTT	CAISEEGQGDQPQHF
TRBD2	14	TRBV7-2	TRBJ2-3	.	TGTGCCAGCAGTCCCGGACTAGCAGGGGATACGCAGTATTTT	CASSPGLAGDTQYF
TRBD1	14	TRBV6-5	TRBJ1-2	.	TGTGCCAGCAGTTTAGCCGGGACAGCTTATGGCTACACCTTC	CASSLAGTAYGYTF
TRBD1	15	TRBV11-3	TRBJ1-2	.	TGTGCCAGCAGCCAGGGGACAGGAGATGTCTATGGCTACACCTTC	CASSQGTGDVYGYTF
.	17	TRBV21-1	TRBJ2-7	.	TGTGCCAGCAGCAAAGATGGGGGGGAGGGAAGTTCCTACGAGCAGTACTTC	CASSKDGGEGSSYEQYF
.	14	TRBV5-8	TRBJ2-6	.	TGTGCCAGCAGCCTCTCGACTCGGGCCAACGTCCTGACTTTC	CASSLSTRANVLTF
.	13	TRBV6-5	TRBJ1-1	.	TGTGCCAGCGTTAAACAGGGAAACACTGAAGCTTTCTTT	CASVKQGNTEAFF
.	14	TRBV19	TRBJ1-5	.	TGTGCCAGTAGTGTCCAGATTAGCAATCAGCCCCAGCATTTT	CASSVQISNQPQHF
.	13	TRBV10-3	TRBJ1-5	.	TGTGCCATCAGTGGGCGAGAAAATCAGCCCCAGCATTTT	CAISGRENQPQHF
TRBD1	15	TRBV11-3	TRBJ2-2	.	TGTGCCAGCAGCTTAGGACAGGGAGAAACCGGGGAGCTGTTTTTT	CASSLGQGETGELFF
.	14	TRBV5-4	TRBJ1-2	.	TGTGCCAGCAGCTCAGGGGCGTCGAACTATGGCTACACCTTC	CASSSGASNYGYTF
TRBD1	16	TRBV25-1	TRBJ2-2	few	TGTGCCAGCAGTGAATGGGACAGCGCGAACACCGGGGAGCTGTTTTTT	CASSEWDSANTGELFF
.	15	TRBV7-2	TRBJ1-5	.	TGTGCCAGCAGCTTAGCAGGGGGACAAACACGACCCCAGCATTTT	CASSLAGGQTRPQHF
TRBD1	16	TRBV9	TRBJ1-6	.	TGTGCCAGCAGCGTAGACCAGACAGGGGGCAATTCACCCCTCCACTTT	CASSVDQTGGNSPLHF
.	15	TRBV5-1	TRBJ2-6	.	TGCGCCAGCAGGATGGTGGGTATAGGGGCCAACGTCCTGACTTTC	CASRMVGIGANVLTF
TRBD1	14	TRBV10-3	TRBJ2-1	.	TGTGCCATCAGCCGGACAGGGGTAAACAATGAGCAGTTCTTC	CAISRTGVNNEQFF
.	13	TRBV6-5	TRBJ2-7	.	TGTGCCAGCAGTTACTCTTCCTCCTACGAGCAGTACTTC	CASSYSSSYEQYF
.	14	TRBV19	TRBJ1-1	.	TGTGCCAGTAGTTCCCAGGGGATAGGAACTGAAGCTTTCTTT	CASSSQGIGTEAFF
TRBD1	15	TRBV7-2	TRBJ1-6	.	TGTGCCAGCAGCTTATCGCCGGGACAGGGGACACCCCTCCACTTT	CASSLSPGQGTPLHF
TRBD1	17	TRBV7-9	TRBJ1-1	.	TGTGCCAGCAGCGCCGGACAGGGGGTCGCGAAGAACACTGAAGCTTTCTTT	CASSAGQGVAKNTEAFF
TRBD2	16	TRBV7-9	TRBJ2-3	.	TGTGCCAGCAGCTTTTTCCTAGCGGGGGGGTCAGATACGCAGTATTTT	CASSFFLAGGSDTQYF
.	15	TRBV15	TRBJ2-1	.	TGTGCCACCAGCAGATCCCCGGGACTTTACAATGAGCAGTTCTTC	CATSRSPGLYNEQFF
.	14	TRBV2	TRBJ2-4	.	TGTGCCAGCAGAGGCGGTTTAGCCAAAAACATTCAGTACTTC	CASRGGLAKNIQYF
.	15	TRBV7-3	TRBJ2-2	.	TGTGCCAGCAGCTTAGGGCCGCTGAACACCGGGGAGCTGTTTTTT	CASSLGPLNTGELFF
.	15	TRBV7-7	TRBJ2-5	.	TGTGCTAGCAGCTTAGGGACCCATTGGGGGGAGACCCAGTACTTC	CASSLGTHWGETQYF
.	15	TRBV7-2	TRBJ2-4	.	TGTGCCAGCAGCCAAAATCCGGGGTTGGGAAACATTCAGTACTTC	CASSQNPGLGNIQYF
.	16	TRBV5-5	TRBJ2-6	.	TGTGCCAGCAACCAGTTTGGGGTATCTGGGGCCAACGTCCTGACTTTC	CASNQFGVSGANVLTF
.	12	TRBV14	TRBJ1-2	.	TGTGCCAGCAGCCCAGGTAGCTCTGGCTACACCTTC	CASSPGSSGYTF
TRBD2	15	TRBV7-7	TRBJ2-5	.	TGTGCCAGCAGCCCGGGACTAGCTTCGGAAGAGACCCAGTACTTC	CASSPGLASEETQYF
TRBD1	16	TRBV13	TRBJ1-2	.	TGTGCCAGCAGCCAACGACAGGGGGCGGGCAACTATGGCTACACCTTC	CASSQRQGAGNYGYTF
.	14	TRBV5-4	TRBJ1-4	.	TGTGCCAGCAGCCCCGGACAGACTAATGAAAAACTGTTTTTT	CASSPGQTNEKLFF
TRBD1	14	TRBV6-5	TRBJ1-1	few	TGTGCCAGCAGATTCGGGACAGCGAACACTGAAGCTTTCTTT	CASRFGTANTEAFF
TRBD1	17	TRBV12-5	TRBJ1-1	.	TGTGCTAGTGGCCGGGGGACAGGCCGGATCTCGGACACTGAAGCTTTCTTT	CASGRGTGRISDTEAFF
.	16	TRBV9	TRBJ1-2	.	TGTGCCAGCAGCGTAGGCATCAACCCGACTTCGTATGGCTACACCTTC	CASSVGINPTSYGYTF
.	13	TRBV19	TRBJ1-2	.	TGTGCCAGTAGTCCGATCGACAGCTATGGCTACACCTTC	CASSPIDSYGYTF
.	14	TRBV19	TRBJ1-5	.	TGTGCCAGTAGTATGACGTTACTTCATCAGCCCCAGCATTTT	CASSMTLLHQPQHF
.	11	TRBV2	TRBJ2-5	.	TGTGCCAGCAGTCCTCCGGAGACCCAGTACTTC	CASSPPETQYF
TRBD1	14	TRBV6-5	TRBJ1-2	.	TGTGCCAGCAACCCGGGACAGGGAAACTATGGCTACACCTTC	CASNPGQGNYGYTF
TRBD2	15	TRBV5-1	TRBJ2-7	.	TGCGCCAGCAGCTTGTCGGCGGGGGGGTTCAACGAGCAGTACTTC	CASSLSAGGFNEQYF
.	14	TRBV4-2	TRBJ1-1	.	TGTGCCAGCAGCCAAGGGAACAGGGACACTGAAGCTTTCTTT	CASSQGNRDTEAFF
.	15	TRBV7-9	TRBJ2-2	.	TGTGCCAGCAGCTTAGTTTCGGCGAACACCGGGGAGCTGTTTTTT	CASSLVSANTGELFF
.	12	TRBV5-1	TRBJ2-3	.	TGCGCCAGCATGGAGTTAACAGATACGCAGTATTTT	CASMELTDTQYF
.	15	TRBV12-1	TRBJ2-2	.	TGTGCCAGCAGCCCCGGACAGGGTCAGGCCGGGGAGCTGTTTTTT	CASSPGQGQAGELFF
.	15	TRBV5-4	TRBJ1-1	.	TGTGCCAGCAGCTTGGAGAGAGGGGTTAACACTGAAGCTTTCTTT	CASSLERGVNTEAFF
TRBD2	17	TRBV5-1	TRBJ2-1	.	TGCGCCAGCAGTGGGAGTAGCGGGGGGGCGTCCTACAATGAGCAGTTCTTC	CASSGSSGGASYNEQFF
.	14	TRBV2	TRBJ1-5	few	TGTGCCAGCAGTGGCATGACAGAGGGACAGCCCCAGCATTTT	CASSGMTEGQPQHF
TRBD2	16	TRBV7-2	TRBJ2-7	.	TGTGCCAGCAGCCAAACCCAGCGGGGAGGAGCCTACGAGCAGTACTTC	CASSQTQRGGAYEQYF
.	13	TRBV28	TRBJ1-1	.	TGTGCCAGCGCCACTCCGGCGGGAACTGAAGCTTTCTTT	CASATPAGTEAFF
.	15	TRBV28	TRBJ1-1	.	TGTGCCAGCAGTTTCCTCCGACTAGAGAACACTGAAGCTTTCTTT	CASSFLRLENTEAFF
TRBD1	15	TRBV5-1	TRBJ2-1	.	TGCGCCAGCAGCTTGGGGGACAGGGATTTCAATGAGCAGTTCTTC	CASSLGDRDFNEQFF
.	15	TRBV25-1	TRBJ1-3	once	TGTGCCAGCAGGGGGGGGGCTGGCGCTGGAAACACCATATATTTT	CASRGGAGAGNTIYF
.	15	TRBV5-4	TRBJ1-2	.	TGTGCCAGCAGCTCCCTCCGGGACAAGGTATATGGCTACACCTTC	CASSSLRDKVYGYTF
TRBD2	15	TRBV9	TRBJ2-5	.	TGTGCCAGCAGCGTAGCGGGGGGGACTCAAGAGACCCAGTACTTC	CASSVAGGTQETQYF
.	14	TRBV7-2	TRBJ2-1	.	TGTGCCAGCAGCTCACGGCTAGGGGGCAATGAGCAGTTCTTC	CASSSRLGGNEQFF
TRBD1	15	TRBV30	TRBJ2-5	.	TGTGCCTGGAATCCGGGACAGGGGGGCGGAGAGACCCAGTACTTC	CAWNPGQGGGETQYF
.	13	TRBV4-1	TRBJ2-3	.	TGCGCCAGCAGCCTGGGGGCCACAGATACGCAGTATTTT	CASSLGATDTQYF
TRBD2	17	TRBV7-7	TRBJ2-2	.	TGTGCCAGCAGCTTAGGTGCGGGGGGGCCGAGCACCGGGGAGCTGTTTTTT	CASSLGAGGPSTGELFF